This T cell receptor (beta chain) derives from a study of blood T cell repertoires in COVID-19. In the original analysis: The authors estimated nucleated cell counts from reference gene primer amplification. Profiled with immunoSEQ multiplex PCR; TCRdb holds only in-frame clones, not every one. The V and J calls and clone size come from that table; D and trimming were worked out from the DNA. The data show about 88,000 clones, with 70% to 90% seen just once and about 2.7% held by the top ten. The trim removed 3 bases at V and 13 bases at J, leaving 14 bases unmatched. Germline CDR1 reads MGHRA; CDR2 reads YSYEKL. This CDR3 is built from 14 residues. This clone has a handful of counts.

The sequencing sample was made of peripheral blood. This chain joins TRBV4-1 and TRBJ1-2, with 7 nucleotides matching TRBD1. This sequence originates from a woman over 75 with acute or convalescent COVID-19. CDR3 nucleotide sequence: TGCGCCAGCAGCCAGCCCGGGACAGCTCGGGGGAGCACCTTC. This sequence encodes CASSQPGTARGSTF.